Listed here are 25 T cell receptor beta chains from one sample, sequenced in a study of shared clonotypes between healthy human individuals. Profiling relied on immunoSEQ multiplex PCR, and the TCRdb table lists in-frame clones only, not all of them. The data show around 2,000,000 clones, roughly 95% seen once. Sequences were obtained from naive CD4+ T cells sorted from blood. The subset: CD45RA+ positively selected. The origin of the receptors is a young man in good health.

V and J are TRBV7-6 and TRBJ1-2; D gene uncertain. Per germline, CDR1 SGHVS and CDR2 FNYEAQ. CDR3 size: 14 residues. V was trimmed by 3 bases and J by 4 bases, leaving 12 bases between them. The CDR3 region is CASSLREAAYGYTF. The CDR3 bases are TGTGCCAGCAGCTTGCGGGAGGCAGCCTATGGCTACACCTTC. Full variable domain (remainder filled in from reference TRBV7-6 and TRBJ1-2): GAGVSQSPRYKVTKRGQDVALRCDPISGHVSLYWYRQALGQGPEFLTYFNYEAQQDKSGLPNDRFSAERPEGSISTLTIQRTEQRDSAMYRCASSLREAAYGYTFGSGTRLTVV.

The rearrangement uses TRBV29-1 and TRBJ2-3; tentative D call: TRBD2 (5 bases). The CDR3 spans 13 residues. Trimming left V 6 bases short and J 1 base short, with 11 bases between. Germline loops: CDR1 SQVTM, CDR2 ANQGSEA. CDR3 nucleotides: TGCAGCGTCGGTCCGAGGGGCACAGATACGCAGTATTTT. It yields the protein CSVGPRGTDTQYF.

This clone was observed once. This chain joins TRBV4-1 and TRBJ2-1, with D maybe TRBD1 (5 bases). The CDR3 runs to 15 residues. CDR1 is MGHRA and CDR2 is YSYEKL in the germline V gene. V lost 1 base, J lost 1 base, and 8 bases lay in between. This chain's CDR3 is CASSQVGVSYNEQFF. The CDR3 DNA follows: TGCGCCAGCAGCCAAGTAGGGGTTTCCTACAATGAGCAGTTCTTC.

V is TRBV11-2 and J is TRBJ1-1; unclear D gene. The CDR3 has 12 amino acids. The V gene's germline CDR1 is SGHAT and CDR2 FQNNGV. Trimming removed 5 bases from V and 1 base from J, with 5 bases in between. This CDR3 is CASSPRNTEAFF. For the CDR3, the DNA is TGTGCCAGCAGCCCGAGGAACACTGAAGCTTTCTTT.

Notes on this clone: This specimen includes other DNA sequences encoding the same CDR3. The chain links TRBV7-8 to TRBJ1-5; D is uncertain. This CDR3 region has 15 residues. The V gene's germline CDR1 is SGHVS and CDR2 FQNEAQ. V lost 1 base and J 0 bases, leaving 7 bases between the germline ends. The CDR3: CASSLDGDSNQPQHF. The CDR3 DNA follows: TGTGCCAGCAGCTTAGACGGGGATAGCAATCAGCCCCAGCATTTT.

The count of this clone is one. The CDR3 region has the DNA TGTGCCAGCAGCCGAGGGGGAGTCAACACCGGGGAGCTGTTTTTT. Its protein product is CASSRGGVNTGELFF. The chain employs TRBV13 and TRBJ2-2; a possible D gene is TRBD1 (6 bases). CDR1 PRHDT and CDR2 FYEKMQ come from the germline V gene (reference sequence). The CDR3 loop spans 15 amino acids. V dropped 5 bases and J dropped 2 bases, with 12 bases sitting between them. Full variable domain (missing parts from reference TRBV13 and TRBJ2-2): AAGVIQSPRHLIKEKRETATLKCYPIPRHDTVYWYQQGPGQDPQFLISFYEKMQSDKGSIPDRFSAQQFSDYHSELNMSSLELGDSALYFCASSRGGVNTGELFFGEGSRLTVL.

This clone came up once. The J gene is TRBJ2-7, the V gene TRBV19, with unresolved D. Germline CDR1 reads LNHDA; CDR2 reads SQIVND (reference sequence). The CDR3 contains 13 residues. V was cut by 5 bases and J by 3 bases, with 11 bases left in between. CDR3 amino acids: CASSPAAFYEQYF. DNA of the CDR3: TGTGCCAGTAGTCCCGCCGCGTTCTACGAGCAGTACTTC.

This clone was observed once. The CDR3 DNA sequence: TGCAGTGCTAGAACAGGGCTTGGCTACACCTTC. Translated, it gives CSARTGLGYTF. The chain couples TRBV20-1 to TRBJ1-2; D perhaps matches TRBD1 (6 bases). The V gene's germline CDR1 is DFQATT and CDR2 SNEGSKA (reference sequence). CDR3 length equals 11 residues. Trimming took off 2 bases at V and 7 bases at J, with 8 bases between the two ends.

The chain joins TRBV7-2 to TRBJ1-3; D is possibly TRBD1 (5 bases). Trimming took 5 bases from V and 2 from J, leaving 10 bases between them. Germline CDR1 is SGHTA and CDR2 is FQGNSA. The CDR3 loop spans 14 amino acids. CDR3 bases: TGTGCCAGCAGCCGCGACAGAGCTGGAAACACCATATATTTT. Amino acids: CASSRDRAGNTIYF.

A remark on this clone: The CDR3 does not end in the conserved phenylalanine or tryptophan, so this is likely a read error. Because the CDR3's place on the DNA is in doubt, the DNA is left out and the CDR3 is given as listed by TCRdb. The chain combines TRBV20-1 with TRBJ2-7; the DNA was not used to check the table's D call, TRBD2. Germline V lookup: CDR1 DFQATT, CDR2 SNEGSKA (reference sequence). The CDR3 is 11 residues long, ends included. The CDR3 protein is CSAPGLAAQTL.

The V gene is TRBV10-3, the J gene TRBJ2-1; TRBD2 might be the D (6 bases). The ends were cut back, 6 bases at V and 7 bases at J, with 13 bases in the middle. CDR3 size: 13 residues. CDR1 and CDR2 (germline): ENHRY, SYGVKD. The chain's CDR3 is CAISSRESNEQFF. In DNA, the CDR3 is TGTGCCATCAGCAGTCGGGAGTCGAATGAGCAGTTCTTC.

The chain's CDR3 is CASSLLGGATNEKLFF. The CDR3 DNA reads TGTGCCAGCAGCTTACTGGGCGGTGCAACTAATGAAAAACTGTTTTTT. The chain employs TRBV7-9 and TRBJ1-4, with D hard to call. V was pared by 2 bases and J by 0 bases, with 10 bases between. This CDR3 is built from 16 residues. Per germline, CDR1 SEHNR and CDR2 FQNEAQ (reference sequence). Together with reference TRBV7-9 and TRBJ1-4, the CDR3 gives the full variable domain: DTGVSQNPRHKITKRGQNVTFRCDPISEHNRLYWYRQTLGQGPEFLTYFQNEAQLEKSRLLSDRFSAERPKGSFSTLEIQRTEQGDSAMYLCASSLLGGATNEKLFFGSGTQLSVL.

The chain couples TRBV29-1 to TRBJ2-1; 9 positions agree with TRBD1. CDR3 size: 14 residues. V lost 6 bases, J lost 1 base, and 4 bases stayed unmatched. Germline V gives CDR1 SQVTM, CDR2 ANQGSEA. CDR3 region: CSVSGTGSYNEQFF. CDR3 nucleotide sequence: TGCAGCGTGAGCGGGACAGGGTCCTACAATGAGCAGTTCTTC.

This clone was recorded only once. The chain couples TRBV7-9 to TRBJ2-3; 8 positions agree with TRBD1. The germline gives CDR1 SEHNR, CDR2 FQNEAQ (reference sequence). V dropped 4 bases and J dropped 2; count of bases not matched to a gene: 5. This CDR3 is built from 15 residues. CDR3 loop: CASSSRTGPTDTQYF. CDR3 in DNA: TGTGCCAGCAGCTCCAGGACAGGGCCCACAGATACGCAGTATTTT. The full variable domain, its missing parts supplied by reference TRBV7-9 and TRBJ2-3, is DTGVSQNPRHKITKRGQNVTFRCDPISEHNRLYWYRQTLGQGPEFLTYFQNEAQLEKSRLLSDRFSAERPKGSFSTLEIQRTEQGDSAMYLCASSSRTGPTDTQYFGPGTRLTVL.

The V gene is TRBV5-1, the J gene TRBJ1-4; D is possibly TRBD1 (5 bases). This CDR3 is 15 amino acids long. Deletions cut 4 bases from V and 8 bases from J, with 18 bases between. CDR1 is SGHRS, CDR2 YFSETQ, per germline. CDR3 residues: CASSPEAGYAEKLFF. CDR3 nucleotides: TGCGCCAGCAGCCCGGAGGCAGGGTATGCGGAAAAACTGTTTTTT.

This chain uses TRBV5-1 with TRBJ2-3; D gene uncertain. This CDR3 is 14 amino acids long. Germline CDR1 reads SGHRS; CDR2 reads YFSETQ. V was clipped by 4 bases and J by 5 bases, with 14 bases between them. CDR3: CASSPGRRVDTQYF. In nucleotides, the CDR3 is TGCGCCAGCAGCCCGGGCCGAAGGGTAGATACGCAGTATTTT.

In its sample, this clone was seen once. The chain carries TRBV5-4 and TRBJ2-7, with TRBD1 identical over 9 bases. Germline V gene sequence: CDR1 SGHNT, CDR2 YYREEE (reference sequence). The length of the CDR3 is 16 residues. The trim removed 4 bases at V and 7 bases at J, leaving 15 bases unmatched. The CDR3 bases are TGTGCCAGCAGCGTGACCGGGACAGGGCTCTCGGGAGAGCAGTACTTC. Translated: CASSVTGTGLSGEQYF.

The chain recombines TRBV30 with TRBJ1-5; no clear D. From germline, CDR1 is GTSNPN and CDR2 SVGIG (reference sequence). The V end was cut by 0 bases, the J end by 9 bases, with 12 bases between. The CDR3 consists of 13 residues. For the CDR3, the DNA is TGTGCCTGGAGTGTATCGGATTCCCCGCCCCAGCATTTT. Protein: CAWSVSDSPPQHF.

The chain uses TRBV19 and TRBJ2-7; 7 bases are a match to TRBD2. Per the germline V gene, CDR1 is LNHDA and CDR2 is SQIVND (reference sequence). This CDR3 region has 13 residues. Trimming took 9 bases from V and 2 from J; bases not matched to a gene: 7. CDR3 DNA sequence: TGTGCCAGCAATAGCGGGCCCACCTACGAGCAGTACTTC. Its protein is CASNSGPTYEQYF.

The gene calls are TRBV5-6 and TRBJ1-1, with 7 bases lining up with TRBD1. Germline V lookup: CDR1 SGHDT, CDR2 YYEEEE. This CDR3 contains 15 residues. With 1 base clipped from V and 1 base from J, the junction kept 4 bases outside the gene matches. This CDR3 is CASSLWDRRNTEAFF. In DNA form, the CDR3 reads TGTGCCAGCAGCTTGTGGGACAGAAGGAACACTGAAGCTTTCTTT.

The chain employs TRBV7-6 and TRBJ1-1; D might be TRBD1 (5 bases). The V gene lost 5 bases and the J gene lost 4 bases, with 17 bases spanning the gap. The CDR3 is 15 residues long. Per germline, CDR1 SGHVS and CDR2 FNYEAQ. The CDR3 reads CASSADRGRVTEAFF. The CDR3 DNA is TGTGCCAGCAGCGCCGACAGAGGGCGAGTCACTGAAGCTTTCTTT.

The gene calls are TRBV7-9 and TRBJ1-4; weak D call: TRBD1 (5 bases). Germline CDR1 is SEHNR and CDR2 is FQNEAQ (reference sequence). The CDR3 length is 15 residues. Trimming removed 0 bases at V and 8 bases at J, with 13 bases between. DNA for the CDR3: TGTGCCAGCAGCTTAGCAGGGGAAGTTCGAGAAAAACTGTTTTTT. It yields the protein CASSLAGEVREKLFF.

This clone was detected once. The chain uses TRBV10-1 and TRBJ1-1, with D tentatively TRBD1 (6 bases). The CDR3 covers 13 residues. CDR1 is WNHNN, CDR2 SYGVQD, per germline (reference sequence). V was trimmed by 0 bases and J by 10 bases, leaving 12 bases between them. CDR3 nucleotides: TGCGCCAGCAGTGAGTCAGGCGGGGGGCGAGCTTTCTTT. This gives the protein CASSESGGGRAFF.

This chain uses TRBV5-1 with TRBJ1-2; 8 bases fit TRBD1. Trimming at V came to 5 bases and at J to 12 bases, leaving 12 bases not matched to a gene. Germline-derived CDR1 and CDR2 are SGHRS and YFSETQ. This CDR3 is built from 13 residues. The chain's CDR3 is CASSRTSGTGNTF. The CDR3 nucleotides read TGCGCCAGCAGTCGGACCTCCGGGACAGGCAACACCTTC.

The CDR3 loop is CASSNKLTGTEETQYF. CDR3 bases: TGTGCCAGCAGCAACAAACTTACCGGGACGGAAGAGACCCAGTACTTC. The chain couples TRBV7-9 to TRBJ2-5; possibly TRBD1 or TRBD2 for D (5 bases each). The V end was cut by 5 bases, the J end by 3 bases, with 19 bases between. The germline V gene encodes CDR1 SEHNR and CDR2 FQNEAQ (reference sequence). The CDR3 has 16 amino acids.